The 20 T cell receptor beta chains given below trace back to one sample, sequenced in a study of blood T cell repertoires in COVID-19. The repertoire was sequenced with immunoSEQ multiplex PCR; TCRdb's copy has only in-frame clones and lacks some. There are around 60,000 clones in the sample; about 91% occur only once, and approximately 2.3% lies in the top ten. Material for sequencing was peripheral blood. The receptors shown here come from a man aged 60 to 75 with acute or convalescent COVID-19.

This chain connects TRBV11-1 to TRBJ2-1; D is unclear. Trimming cost V 2 bases and J 7 bases, with 9 bases left between them. Germline V CDR1 and CDR2: SGHAT, FQDESV (reference sequence). The CDR3 sequence is 13 residues long. The CDR3 sequence: CASSLISYNEQFF. CDR3 sequence (DNA): TGTGCCAGCAGCTTAATTAGTTATAATGAGCAGTTCTTC. The variable domain in full, completed from reference TRBV11-1 and TRBJ2-1, reads EAEVAQSPRYKITEKSQAVAFWCDPISGHATLYWYRQILGQGPELLVQFQDESVVDDSQLPKDRFSAERLKGVDSTLKIQPAELGDSAMYLCASSLISYNEQFFGPGTRLTVL.

The chain recombines TRBV28 with TRBJ2-7; 7 bases agree with TRBD1. The CDR3 loop spans 15 amino acids. The J segment lost 0 bases and the V segment lost 6 bases, leaving 8 bases of the junction unmatched. The germline V gene has CDR1 MDHEN and CDR2 SYDVKM. The CDR3 DNA is TGTGCCAGCAGGGAATCCGGGACAGCCTCCTACGAGCAGTACTTC. It specifies CASRESGTASYEQYF. Full variable domain (remainder filled in from reference TRBV28 and TRBJ2-7): DVKVTQSSRYLVKRTGEKVFLECVQDMDHENMFWYRQDPGLGLRLIYFSYDVKMKEKGDIPEGYSVSREKKERFSLILESASTNQTSMYLCASRESGTASYEQYFGPGTRLTVT.

The chain carries TRBV5-1 and TRBJ2-1; 11 bases line up with TRBD1. The CDR3 totals 19 residues. The germline V gene has CDR1 SGHRS and CDR2 YFSETQ. V lost 4 bases to trimming and J lost 3 bases; unmatched junction nucleotides: 15. Here the CDR3 reads CASSPAGTGGQGRYNEQFF. CDR3 DNA: TGCGCCAGCAGCCCGGCCGGGACAGGGGGTCAGGGGCGCTACAATGAGCAGTTCTTC.

This chain links TRBV4-1 with TRBJ2-5; tentative D call: TRBD1 (5 bases). The germline CDR1 and CDR2 sequences are MGHRA and YSYEKL. The V gene lost 5 bases and the J gene lost 4 bases, with 5 bases spanning the gap. This CDR3 is built from 11 residues. The CDR3 bases are TGCGCCAGCAGCAGGGGAGAGACCCAGTACTTC. Residues: CASSRGETQYF.

The rearrangement uses TRBV19 and TRBJ2-5; maybe TRBD2 (6 bases). The V end lost 5 bases, the J end lost 2 bases, and 15 bases lay between the germline ends. Germline lookup yields CDR1 LNHDA and CDR2 SQIVND (reference sequence). CDR3 length equals 15 residues. The CDR3 region has the DNA TGTGCCAGTAGTTCCAGACTAGTTGGACAAGAGACCCAGTACTTC. This gives the protein CASSSRLVGQETQYF.

This clone was found once. The chain joins TRBV3-1 (or the pseudogene TRBV3-2) to TRBJ1-1; 7 positions match TRBD1. Per germline, CDR1 LGHDT and CDR2 YNNKEL (reference sequence). The CDR3 runs 16 residues. J was trimmed by 1 base and V by 3 bases; bases with no gene match: 8. This chain's CDR3 is CASSQGRGLGNTEAFF. CDR3 nucleotide sequence: TGTGCCAGCAGCCAGGGTAGGGGGCTCGGGAACACTGAAGCTTTCTTT.

This chain links TRBV7-6 with TRBJ2-3, with a tentative D call TRBD2 (5 bases). Germline CDR1 reads SGHVS; CDR2 reads FNYEAQ. This CDR3 spans 15 amino acids. The ends were cut back, 4 bases at V and 0 bases at J, with 11 bases in the middle. In DNA, the CDR3 is TGTGCCAGCAGCTATGAAGCGGTTAGCACAGATACGCAGTATTTT. Translating gives CASSYEAVSTDTQYF.

This chain joins TRBV19 and TRBJ1-5; D remains ambiguous. This CDR3 comprises 15 residues. Trimming removed 5 bases from V and 4 bases from J, with 15 bases in between. Germline CDR1 reads LNHDA; CDR2 reads SQIVND (reference sequence). CDR3 sequence: CASSLEGRPNQPQHF. DNA of the CDR3: TGTGCCAGTAGTCTGGAGGGAAGGCCAAATCAGCCCCAGCATTTT.

The chain uses TRBV2 and TRBJ1-3; TRBD1 agrees at 8 bases. CDR3 length: 14 residues. Trimming took 6 bases from V and 7 from J; bases not matched to a gene: 8. Per germline, CDR1 SNHLY and CDR2 FYNNEI. CDR3 region: CASRAGGWENTIYF. In DNA form, the CDR3 reads TGTGCCAGCAGAGCAGGGGGCTGGGAGAACACCATATATTTT.

The chain recombines TRBV6-5 with TRBJ2-3; TRBD2 might be the D (5 bases). This CDR3 region has 13 residues. V lost 6 bases to trimming and J lost 0 bases, with 7 bases between them. The germline gives CDR1 MNHEY, CDR2 SVGAGI. The DNA of the CDR3 is TGTGCCAGCAGGGAGGATAGCACAGATACGCAGTATTTT. Its translation is CASREDSTDTQYF.

This chain links TRBV18 with TRBJ2-1, with D tentatively TRBD2 (7 bases). The CDR3 is 19 amino acids. The germline V gene has CDR1 KGHSH and CDR2 LQKENI. Trimming pared 1 base from V and 3 bases from J, leaving 22 bases between. The CDR3 DNA reads TGTGCCAGCTCACCACGAGGTGGGGGGGCCACCCCGGACTACAATGAGCAGTTCTTC. Translated: CASSPRGGGATPDYNEQFF.

This rearrangement joins TRBV29-1 to TRBJ1-3; no clear D gene. Germline V gene lookup returns CDR1 SQVTM and CDR2 ANQGSEA. The CDR3 runs 14 residues. V lost 1 base, J lost 4 bases, and 11 bases lay in between. The DNA for the CDR3 is TGCAGCGTTGAAGCGTTGGCTCAAGGAAACACCATATATTTT. Residues: CSVEALAQGNTIYF.

The chain uses TRBV30 and TRBJ1-4; TRBD1 might be the D (6 bases). The V and J ends lost 5 bases and 4 bases respectively, with 17 bases between them. The CDR3 extends over 15 amino acids. Germline CDR1 reads GTSNPN; CDR2 reads SVGIG (reference sequence). The CDR3 spells CAWARPQGINEKLFF. As DNA, the CDR3 is TGTGCCTGGGCCAGACCACAGGGTATTAATGAAAAACTGTTTTTT.

The rearrangement links TRBV9 to TRBJ2-7; the D is unclear. Trimming removed 1 base at V and 1 base at J, with 6 bases between. Germline CDR1 is SGDLS and CDR2 is YYNGEE. This CDR3 contains 13 residues. In DNA form, the CDR3 reads TGTGCCAGCAGCGTAAGCCCTTCCTACGAGCAGTACTTC. This encodes CASSVSPSYEQYF.

This chain joins TRBV7-9 and TRBJ1-1; 9 bases map to TRBD1. V was pared by 5 bases and J by 0 bases, with 10 bases of the junction left unmatched. Looked up from germline, CDR1 is SEHNR and CDR2 is FQNEAQ (reference sequence). The CDR3 spans 17 residues. This chain's CDR3 is CASSPRQGVSLNTEAFF. CDR3 coding DNA: TGTGCCAGCAGCCCACGACAGGGGGTGAGCCTGAACACTGAAGCTTTCTTT.

V usage is TRBV5-6 and J usage is TRBJ1-1; 7 positions match TRBD1. Germline CDR1 and CDR2: SGHDT and YYEEEE. Unmatched junction bases numbered 9, after V lost 3 bases and J lost 1 base. This CDR3 is 16 amino acids long. CDR3 sequence reads: CASSSLLTGANTEAFF. The CDR3 nucleotides read TGTGCCAGCAGCTCGCTCCTTACAGGGGCGAACACTGAAGCTTTCTTT.

In its sample, this clone was seen once. The rearrangement links TRBV25-1 to TRBJ1-1; D remains unclear. V was shortened by 1 base and J by 6 bases, with 3 bases between the two germline ends. Germline CDR1 is MGHDK and CDR2 is SYGVNS. The CDR3 runs to 11 residues. The CDR3 DNA follows: TGTGCCAGCAGTGAATTCTCTGAAGCTTTCTTT. Encoded protein: CASSEFSEAFF.

V is TRBV2 and J is TRBJ2-3, with D maybe TRBD2 (7 bases). Trimming cost V 6 bases and J 1 base, with 14 bases left between them. This CDR3 is built from 15 residues. Germline values: CDR1 SNHLY, CDR2 FYNNEI. CDR3 sequence: CASSLGGGGTDTQYF. DNA for the CDR3: TGTGCCAGCAGCCTGGGAGGGGGGGGCACAGATACGCAGTATTTT.

The CDR3 sequence is CASSKGQGAYNQPQHF. The CDR3 DNA sequence: TGTGCCAGCAGCAAGGGACAGGGGGCATACAATCAGCCCCAGCATTTT. This chain links TRBV7-9 with TRBJ1-5; 12 bases agree with TRBD1. V trimming: 5 bases; J trimming: 3 bases; junction bases outside the gene matches: 5. This CDR3 contains 16 residues. Germline CDR1 and CDR2: SEHNR and FQNEAQ (reference sequence).

This clone came up once. The rearrangement links TRBV29-1 to TRBJ2-6; D is undetermined. The CDR3 is 13 residues long. V gave up 4 bases and J gave up 0 bases, with 4 bases separating them. From germline, CDR1 is SQVTM and CDR2 ANQGSEA. The CDR3 here is CSVGASGANVLTF. CDR3 DNA sequence: TGCAGCGTTGGGGCCTCTGGGGCCAACGTCCTGACTTTC.